The next 6 T cell receptor beta chains were all read from a single sample in a study of shared clonotypes between healthy human individuals. Libraries were prepared by immunoSEQ multiplex PCR; TCRdb keeps only in-frame clonotypes and omits some of them. The sample yields a few million clones, around 95% seen once. Positively selected for CCR7, the CD45RO-negative cells used as naive CD8 cells excluded terminally differentiated effector memory CD45RA+ cells. Sequencing was done on a sample of naive CD8+ T cells from PBMCs. The receptors originated from a man aged 18 to 29 in good health. Some clones in this sample may be carry-over from other donors' samples.

This chain links TRBV2 with TRBJ2-3; 10 bases fit TRBD2. The CDR3 runs 18 residues. Germline CDR1 reads SNHLY; CDR2 reads FYNNEI. Trimming took 2 bases from V and 1 from J; bases not matched to a gene: 9. This CDR3 is CASSEWGPSGSRTDTQYF. CDR3 in DNA: TGTGCCAGCAGTGAATGGGGGCCTAGCGGGAGTCGCACAGATACGCAGTATTTT.

The chain couples TRBV7-9 to TRBJ2-5; possible D gene TRBD2, 5 bases. CDR3 length: 12 residues. The V and J ends lost 5 bases and 6 bases respectively, with 10 bases between them. The germline V gene encodes CDR1 SEHNR and CDR2 FQNEAQ (reference sequence). The CDR3: CASSIGGQTQYF. In nucleotides, the CDR3 is TGTGCCAGCAGCATAGGAGGACAGACCCAGTACTTC. Combining the CDR3 with reference TRBV7-9 and TRBJ2-5 gives the whole variable domain DTGVSQNPRHKITKRGQNVTFRCDPISEHNRLYWYRQTLGQGPEFLTYFQNEAQLEKSRLLSDRFSAERPKGSFSTLEIQRTEQGDSAMYLCASSIGGQTQYFGPGTRLLVL.

This chain links TRBV7-2 with TRBJ2-7; 7 nucleotides line up with TRBD2. Germline CDR1 reads SGHTA; CDR2 reads FQGNSA. The CDR3 is 14 amino acids. The junction had 7 bases not matched to a gene; V was cut back by 4 bases and J by 4 bases. The CDR3: CASSSLSGWYEQYF. CDR3 in DNA: TGTGCCAGCAGCTCCCTTAGCGGGTGGTACGAGCAGTACTTC.

Concerning this clone: Other DNA sequences in the same sample also yield this CDR3. The chain combines TRBV27 with TRBJ1-5; the D gene is possibly TRBD1 (5 bases). CDR1 and CDR2 (germline): MNHEY, SMNVEV (reference sequence). Trimming left V 2 bases short and J 7 bases short, with 12 bases between. This CDR3 contains 14 residues. The DNA of the CDR3 is TGTGCCAGCAGTTTAATCGGGGGTGGCCAGCCCCAGCATTTT. Amino acid sequence: CASSLIGGGQPQHF.

The chain couples TRBV27 to TRBJ2-3; D unresolved. The V gene lost 4 bases and the J gene lost 6 bases, with 5 bases spanning the gap. This CDR3 contains 11 residues. CDR1 is MNHEY and CDR2 is SMNVEV in the germline V gene (reference sequence). Here the CDR3 reads CASSYGDTQYF. Written as DNA, the CDR3 is TGTGCCAGCAGTTATGGCGATACGCAGTATTTT.

This clone has only one observation. J is TRBJ2-3 and V is TRBV2; D gene uncertain. Germline-derived CDR1 and CDR2 are SNHLY and FYNNEI. CDR3 length equals 16 residues. Trimming stripped 0 bases from V and 0 bases from J, with 10 bases between. The CDR3 is CASSEAERSSTDTQYF. The CDR3 DNA reads TGTGCCAGCAGTGAAGCTGAGCGATCTAGCACAGATACGCAGTATTTT.